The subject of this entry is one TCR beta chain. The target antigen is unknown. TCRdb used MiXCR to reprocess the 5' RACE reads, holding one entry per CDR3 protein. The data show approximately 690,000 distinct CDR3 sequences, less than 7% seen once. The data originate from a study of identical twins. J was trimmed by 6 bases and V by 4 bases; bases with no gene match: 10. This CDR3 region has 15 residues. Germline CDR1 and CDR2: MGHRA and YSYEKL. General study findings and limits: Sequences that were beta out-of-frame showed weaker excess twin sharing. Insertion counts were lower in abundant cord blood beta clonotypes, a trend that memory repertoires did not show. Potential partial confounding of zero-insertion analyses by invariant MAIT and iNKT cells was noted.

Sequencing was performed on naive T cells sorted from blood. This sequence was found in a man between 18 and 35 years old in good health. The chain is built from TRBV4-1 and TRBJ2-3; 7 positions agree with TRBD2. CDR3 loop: CASSPIAGDKDTQYF. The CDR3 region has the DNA TGCGCCAGCAGCCCTATAGCGGGTGACAAGGATACGCAGTATTTT.